This T cell receptor beta chain was sequenced for a study of identifying expanded T cells in peripheral blood. Study-wide findings and caveats: Clone count variance between roughly 2-week samples rose with total template count. Over approximately two and four weeks, about 16.4 and 19 clones changed, versus roughly 1.1 between replicates.

With regard to this clone: The target antigen is unknown.

No infections or other immune events were documented during collection. Using immunoSEQ multiplex PCR, the repertoire was profiled, and TCRdb retains in-frame clones only, with some absent. This sample has 90,000 to 120,000 clones; roughly 90% occur once, and the top ten carry about 15%. The CDR3 has 12 amino acids. The germline gives CDR1 SGHTA, CDR2 FQGNSA. V gave up 2 bases and J gave up 10 bases, with 10 bases separating them. Material: blood. The chain employs TRBV7-2 and TRBJ2-3, with D maybe TRBD2 (6 bases). The clonotype comes from a person aged 18 to 75 in good health. CDR3 amino acids: CASSLRREAQYF. The CDR3 DNA sequence: TGTGCCAGCAGCTTACGCAGGGAGGCGCAGTATTTT.